The source of this TCR beta chain is a study of naive and memory T cell subsets. Whole-study findings and limits: Each distinct alpha or beta sequence counts as one clonotype. Naive repertoires, especially CD8, held a few larger clonotypes, possibly memory cells re-expressing CD45RA.

The beta constant-region primer was an equimolar mix of two oligonucleotides covering TRBC1 and TRBC2. Ligated cDNA was amplified by four rounds of PCR with nested alpha and beta constant-region primers and SP2. From the UMI-ligation and nested PCR reads, TCRdb called clonotypes with MiXCR, one entry per CDR3 protein. The table records 130,000 to 150,000 distinct CDR3 sequences, under 25% of them present only once. As for this clonotype: Its specificity is not known.

Cells stained for CD3, CD4, CD8, CD45RA and CD27 were sorted into four subsets. The TCR sequence derives from a human donor in good health. Sequences were obtained from naive CD4+ T cells from blood.

For the CDR3, the DNA is TGTGCCATCAGTGAGGGTCAGAATAATTCACCCCTCCACTTT. Its protein is CAISEGQNNSPLHF. The chain joins TRBV10-3 to TRBJ1-6; D remains ambiguous. The germline CDR1 and CDR2 sequences are ENHRY and SYGVKD. The V end was cut by 2 bases, the J end by 5 bases, with 7 bases between. The CDR3 totals 14 residues.